This T cell receptor (beta chain) emerged from a study of T cell changes during pregnancy in multiple sclerosis. Sequencing used immunoSEQ multiplex PCR; TCRdb keeps in-frame clones, though not all of them. The profile shows about 47,000 clones, around 90% of them singletons. The sample in question was peripheral blood, obtained in the first trimester of pregnancy. This clonotype originated in a female donor with multiple sclerosis, enrolled in a pregnancy study.

The CDR3 sequence: CAWSLGQTSNQPQHF. The CDR3 bases are TGTGCCTGGAGTTTAGGACAAACTAGCAATCAGCCCCAGCATTTT. The genes are TRBV30 and TRBJ1-5, with D maybe TRBD1 (5 bases). Trimming left V 2 bases short and J 0 bases short, with 11 bases between. The CDR3 spans 15 residues. Germline V gene data show CDR1 as GTSNPN and CDR2 as SVGIG (reference sequence). Together with reference TRBV30 and TRBJ1-5, the CDR3 gives the full variable domain: SQTIHQWPATLVQPVGSPLSLECTVEGTSNPNLYWYRQAAGRGLQLLFYSVGIGQISSEVPQNLSASRPQDRQFILSSKKLLLSDSGFYLCAWSLGQTSNQPQHFGDGTRLSIL.